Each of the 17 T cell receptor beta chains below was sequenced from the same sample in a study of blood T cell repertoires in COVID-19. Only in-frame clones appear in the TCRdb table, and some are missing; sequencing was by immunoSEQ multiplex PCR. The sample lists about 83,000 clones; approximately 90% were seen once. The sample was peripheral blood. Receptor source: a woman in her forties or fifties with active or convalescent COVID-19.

CDR3 amino acids: CATSQRQGATGELFF. The CDR3 nucleotides read TGTGCCACCAGTCAAAGACAGGGGGCCACCGGGGAGCTGTTTTTT. The genes are TRBV15 and TRBJ2-2; 10 bases map to TRBD1. J was trimmed by 4 bases and V by 6 bases; bases with no gene match: 5. The CDR3 extends over 15 amino acids. Germline V lookup: CDR1 LNHNV, CDR2 YYDKDF (reference sequence).

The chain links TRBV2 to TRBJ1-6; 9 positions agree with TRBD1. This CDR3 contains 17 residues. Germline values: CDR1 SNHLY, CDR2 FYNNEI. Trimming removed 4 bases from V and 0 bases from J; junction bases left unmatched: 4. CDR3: CASSGRQGGSYNSPLHF. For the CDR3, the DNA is TGTGCCAGCAGTGGAAGACAGGGGGGCTCCTATAATTCACCCCTCCACTTT.

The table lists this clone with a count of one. The DNA for the CDR3 is TGTGCCAGCAGCCAAGGCCCGACAGGGGGTTCCTATGGCTACACCTTC. Amino acid sequence: CASSQGPTGGSYGYTF. The J gene is TRBJ1-2, the V gene TRBV3-1 (or the pseudogene TRBV3-2); 9 bases map to TRBD1. Germline V gives CDR1 LGHDT, CDR2 YNNKEL (reference sequence). The trim removed 1 base at V and 4 bases at J, leaving 7 bases unmatched. The CDR3 spans 16 residues.

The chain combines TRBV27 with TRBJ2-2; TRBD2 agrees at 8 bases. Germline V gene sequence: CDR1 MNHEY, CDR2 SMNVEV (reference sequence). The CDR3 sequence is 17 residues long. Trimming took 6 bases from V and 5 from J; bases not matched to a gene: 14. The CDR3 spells CASRRRGGPSSTGELFF. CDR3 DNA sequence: TGTGCCAGCAGAAGACGGGGGGGCCCTTCTTCTACCGGGGAGCTGTTTTTT.

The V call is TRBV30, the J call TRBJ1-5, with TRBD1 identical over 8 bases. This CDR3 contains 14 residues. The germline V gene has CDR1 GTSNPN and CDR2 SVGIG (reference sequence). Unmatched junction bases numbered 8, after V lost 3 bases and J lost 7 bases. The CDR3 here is CAWSLTGAGQPQHF. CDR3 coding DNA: TGTGCCTGGAGCCTGACAGGGGCAGGGCAGCCCCAGCATTTT. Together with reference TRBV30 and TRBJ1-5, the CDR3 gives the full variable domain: SQTIHQWPATLVQPVGSPLSLECTVEGTSNPNLYWYRQAAGRGLQLLFYSVGIGQISSEVPQNLSASRPQDRQFILSSKKLLLSDSGFYLCAWSLTGAGQPQHFGDGTRLSIL.

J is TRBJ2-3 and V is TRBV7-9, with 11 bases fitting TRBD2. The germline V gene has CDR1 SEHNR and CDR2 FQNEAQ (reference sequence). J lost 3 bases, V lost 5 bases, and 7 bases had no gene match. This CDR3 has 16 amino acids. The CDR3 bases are TGTGCCAGCAGCAGACTAGCGGGGTCGTTAACAGATACGCAGTATTTT. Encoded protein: CASSRLAGSLTDTQYF.

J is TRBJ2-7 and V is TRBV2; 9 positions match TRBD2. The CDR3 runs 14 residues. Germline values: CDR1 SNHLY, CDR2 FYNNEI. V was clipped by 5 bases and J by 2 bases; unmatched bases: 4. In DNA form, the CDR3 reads TGTGCCAGCAGTCTAGCGGGGTTTACCTACGAGCAGTACTTC. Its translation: CASSLAGFTYEQYF.

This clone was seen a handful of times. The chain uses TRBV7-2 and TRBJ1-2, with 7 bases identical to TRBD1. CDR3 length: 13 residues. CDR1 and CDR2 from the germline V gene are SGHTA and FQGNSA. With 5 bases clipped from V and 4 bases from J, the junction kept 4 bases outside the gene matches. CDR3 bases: TGTGCCAGCAGCCCCCCAGGGGGCTATGGCTACACCTTC. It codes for CASSPPGGYGYTF.

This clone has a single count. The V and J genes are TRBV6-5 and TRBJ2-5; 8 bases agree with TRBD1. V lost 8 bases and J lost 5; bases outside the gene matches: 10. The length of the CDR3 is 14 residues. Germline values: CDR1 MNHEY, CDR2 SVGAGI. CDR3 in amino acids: CASHRRNRGETQYF. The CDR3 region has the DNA TGTGCCAGCCACCGACGCAACAGGGGGGAGACCCAGTACTTC.

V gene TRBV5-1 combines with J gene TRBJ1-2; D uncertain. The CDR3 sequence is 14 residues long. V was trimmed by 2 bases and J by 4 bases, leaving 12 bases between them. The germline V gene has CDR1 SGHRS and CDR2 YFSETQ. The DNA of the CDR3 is TGCGCCAGCAGCTTTTCCGACGGAGCCTATGGCTACACCTTC. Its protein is CASSFSDGAYGYTF.

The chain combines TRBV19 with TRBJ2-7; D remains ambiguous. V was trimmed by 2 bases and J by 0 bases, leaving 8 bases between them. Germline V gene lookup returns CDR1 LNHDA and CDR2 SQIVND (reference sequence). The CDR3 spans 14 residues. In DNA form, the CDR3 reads TGTGCCAGTAGTATATCGTGGAGCTCCTACGAGCAGTACTTC. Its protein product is CASSISWSSYEQYF.

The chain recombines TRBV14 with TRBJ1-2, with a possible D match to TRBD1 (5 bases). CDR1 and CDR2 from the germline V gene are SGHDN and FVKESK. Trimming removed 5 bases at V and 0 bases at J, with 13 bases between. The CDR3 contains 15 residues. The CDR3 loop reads CASSAGTDANYGYTF. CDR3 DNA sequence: TGTGCCAGCAGCGCGGGGACGGACGCTAACTATGGCTACACCTTC.

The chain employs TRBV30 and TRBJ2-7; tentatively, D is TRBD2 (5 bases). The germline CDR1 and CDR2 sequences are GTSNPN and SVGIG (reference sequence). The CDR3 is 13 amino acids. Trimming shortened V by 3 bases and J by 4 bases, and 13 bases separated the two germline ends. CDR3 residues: CAWRSSGMYEQYF. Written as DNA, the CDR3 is TGTGCCTGGAGGTCCTCGGGGATGTACGAGCAGTACTTC.

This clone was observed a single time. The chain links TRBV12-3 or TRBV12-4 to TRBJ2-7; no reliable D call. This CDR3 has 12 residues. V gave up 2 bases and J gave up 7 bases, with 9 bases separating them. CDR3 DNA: TGTGCCAGCAGTTTATCCCGCGGAGAGCAGTACTTC. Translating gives CASSLSRGEQYF.

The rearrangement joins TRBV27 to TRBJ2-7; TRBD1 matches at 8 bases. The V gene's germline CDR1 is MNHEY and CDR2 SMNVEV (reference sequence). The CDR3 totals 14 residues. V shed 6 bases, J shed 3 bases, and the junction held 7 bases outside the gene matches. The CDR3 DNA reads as TGTGCCAGCAGGCCGGGACAGGCCCTCTACGAGCAGTACTTC. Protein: CASRPGQALYEQYF.

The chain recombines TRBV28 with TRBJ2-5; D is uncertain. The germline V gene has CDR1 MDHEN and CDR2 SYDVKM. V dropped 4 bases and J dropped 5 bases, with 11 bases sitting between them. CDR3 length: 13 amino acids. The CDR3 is CASSSPPVETQYF. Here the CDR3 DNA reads TGTGCCAGCAGTTCCCCCCCCGTTGAGACCCAGTACTTC.

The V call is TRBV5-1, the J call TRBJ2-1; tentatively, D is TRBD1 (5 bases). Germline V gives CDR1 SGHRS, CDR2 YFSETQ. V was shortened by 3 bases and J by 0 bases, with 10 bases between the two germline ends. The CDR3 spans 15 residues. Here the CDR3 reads CASSYTDSSYNEQFF. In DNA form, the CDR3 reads TGCGCCAGCAGCTACACCGACAGCTCCTACAATGAGCAGTTCTTC.